This TCR beta chain was obtained from a study of shared clonotypes between healthy human individuals. Across the study: CD4 naive cells filled three plates per donor, CD4 memory three, CD8 naive two and CD8 memory one. Whole-study findings and limits: Depth of sequencing was expected to influence donor clonotype sharing.

The V gene's germline CDR1 is LGHNA and CDR2 YSLEER. There are 15 residues in the CDR3. Data came from immunoSEQ multiplex PCR; TCRdb stores just in-frame clones and leaves some out. The sample has fewer than 850,000 clones; roughly 88% are singletons. On this clone: The antigen is not known.

The chain couples TRBV4-3 to TRBJ2-5, with 8 bases fitting TRBD2. With the DNA end fitting TRBJ2-7 better, the J assignment may be wrong. The sample consisted of memory CD8+ T cells from PBMCs. Subset meaning: CD45RO+ cells pooled with CCR7-negative TemRA cells. The origin of this receptor is a man in his late teens or twenties in good health. Some clones in this sample may be carry-over from other donors' samples. The CDR3: CASSELADYSYEQYF. CDR3 DNA sequence: TGCGCCAGCAGCGAACTAGCGGACTACTCCTACGAGCAGTACTTC.